This T cell receptor (beta chain) derives from a study of response to subunit inactivated influenza vaccine (dated by TCRdb to 2016 to 2019). Background for the entire study: The study used deep quantitative T cell receptor repertoire profiling to track responses to a trivalent subunit inactivated influenza vaccine.

The library was built by means of RT-PCR. Reads for this sample came from an Illumina HiSeq 2500. TCRdb reanalyzed the raw reads on its own, using fastp at Q25 for trimming and MiXCR for clone calling, and kept in-frame beta chains. Every distinct CDR3 protein forms one entry, paired with its most common genes and DNA. The sample table contains under 850,000 distinct CDR3 sequences; only one count was recorded for around 18% of them. Clones ranked in the top ten supply about a tenth of the sample. A few counts support this clonotype. Its antigen is currently not known. Per-nucleotide qualities are absent, and no much larger clonotype sits a single base away. What the study reported, not specific to this receptor: According to the authors, only a limited number of new T cells may be recruited by each seasonal influenza vaccination.

The sequences come from PBMCs from blood, collected around 5 days after vaccination. This TCR was recovered from a man in his forties or fifties who received an inactivated influenza vaccine. Donor details come from another sample of the same person, matched by shared clones.

The nucleotide sequence is TGCGCCAGCAGCCAGTACCAGGGGACCTACGAGCAGTACTTC. Its protein reads: CASSQYQGTYEQYF. The sequence is built from TRBV4-3 and TRBJ2-7; a tentative D call is TRBD1 (6 bases match). Trimming takes 3 bases from V and 2 bases from J, and the germline ends sit 11 bases apart. Inclusive of the bounding cysteine and phenylalanine, the CDR3 is 14 residues long. Only the CDR3 part of the read is kept: 42 bases, read in frame from the first base. CDR1 and CDR2 were assigned from the germline V gene as LGHNA and YSLEER.